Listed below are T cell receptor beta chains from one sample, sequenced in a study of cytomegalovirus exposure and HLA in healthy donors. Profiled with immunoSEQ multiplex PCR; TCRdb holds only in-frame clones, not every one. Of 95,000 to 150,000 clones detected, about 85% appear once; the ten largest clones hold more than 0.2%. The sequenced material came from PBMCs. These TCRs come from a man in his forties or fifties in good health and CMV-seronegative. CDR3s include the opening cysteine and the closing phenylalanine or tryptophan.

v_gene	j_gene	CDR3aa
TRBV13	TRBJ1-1	CASSLVVGASDTEAFF
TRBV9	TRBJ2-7	CASSVGISGRSYEQYF
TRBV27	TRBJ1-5	CASSARVAQPQHF
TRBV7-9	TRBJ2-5	CSSSPRRGGGEETQYF
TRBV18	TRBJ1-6	CASSPIPGQNSPLHF
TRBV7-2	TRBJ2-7	CASSFRGLAGGSYEQYF
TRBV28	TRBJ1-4	CASRGGTGYEKLFF
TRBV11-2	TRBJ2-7	CASSSQGYEQYF
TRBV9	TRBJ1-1	CASSGPGGPTEAFF
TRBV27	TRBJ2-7	CASSLSGPDYPYEQYF
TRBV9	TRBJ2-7	CASSVGQGPYEQYF
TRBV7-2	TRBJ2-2	CASSFYLLAGVNTGELFF
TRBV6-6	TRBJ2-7	CASSYSREGEQYF
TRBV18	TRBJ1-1	CASSRENTEAFF
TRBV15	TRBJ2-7	CATSRDPGVSEQYF
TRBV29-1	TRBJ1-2	CSVEGSHHGYTF
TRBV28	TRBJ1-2	CASRGSSNYGYTF
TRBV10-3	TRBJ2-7	CAITRDRVYEQYF
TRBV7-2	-	CASTSTLYEQYF
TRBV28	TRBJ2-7	CASSTPGSYEQYF
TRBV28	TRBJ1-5	CASVLSPGNQPQHF
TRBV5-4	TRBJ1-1	CASSFAGGVLVGEAFF
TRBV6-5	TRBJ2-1	CASTPGGGEQFF
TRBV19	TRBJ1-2	CASGDSYGYTF
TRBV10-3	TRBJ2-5	CAISSGLAGNQETQYF
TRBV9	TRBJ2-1	CASSVEGTVYNEQFF
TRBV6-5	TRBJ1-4	CASSQSQGIGEKLFF
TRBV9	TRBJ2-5	CASSVAGLEETQYF
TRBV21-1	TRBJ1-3	CASSKFEVTSGNTIYF
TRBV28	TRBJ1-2	CASSLSPNYGYTF
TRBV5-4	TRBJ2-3	CATHHPRGPASTDTQYF
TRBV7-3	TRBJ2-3	CASSPMSGTTQYF
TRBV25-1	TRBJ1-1	CASSDAGREAFF
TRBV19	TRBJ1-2	CASSIGGQGNYGYTF
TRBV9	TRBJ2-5	CASSESLRGETQYF
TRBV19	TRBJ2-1	CASSIAETNEQFF
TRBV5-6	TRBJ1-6	CASSLEGQLNSPLHF
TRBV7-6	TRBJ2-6	CASSSRFSGFGANVLTF
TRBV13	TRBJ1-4	CASSPAGGVKLFF
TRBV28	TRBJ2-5	CASSSGTGGRETQYF
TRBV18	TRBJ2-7	CASSPGQGPYEQYF
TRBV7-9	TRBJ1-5	CASSFGQPNQPQHF
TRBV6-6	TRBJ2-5	CASSYSRQKETQYF
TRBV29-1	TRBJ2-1	CSVEAPIAGFSYNEQFF
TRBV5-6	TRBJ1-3	CASSRTAGRNTIYF
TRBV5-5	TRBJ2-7	CASSWTGNEQYF
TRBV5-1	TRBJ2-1	CASSPSRSGNEQFF
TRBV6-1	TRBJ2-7	CASWTVPYEQYF
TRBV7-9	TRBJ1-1	CASSYRQGGGAFF
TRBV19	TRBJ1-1	CASSNRDTEAFF
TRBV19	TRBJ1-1	CASSLQGAEYTEAFF
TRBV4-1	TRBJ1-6	CASSQIQGVPLHF
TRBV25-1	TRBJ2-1	CASSDSYRGRALGEQFF